The rows below give T cell receptor beta chains drawn from one sample of a study of vaccination and CD4 T cells after COVID-19. Their antigens are not known. TCRdb recomputed calls from the PCR reads with MiXCR, one row per CDR3 protein. The data show some 15,000 distinct CDR3 sequences, approximately 50% seen once. Sequencing used CD4+ T cells from blood, cultured in vitro, obtained about 7 months after SARS-CoV-2 vaccination. The receptor source for this set is a human donor who had recovered from COVID-19. The CDR3 runs from the conserved cysteine through the conserved F or W. D genes are given only for firm matches. The listing skips clone size in some rows; elsewhere it reads once, few, many or a size class.

J gene | D gene | V gene | clone size | CDR3 DNA | CDR3 protein
TRBJ1-6 | TRBD1 | TRBV27 | NA | TGTGCCAGCAGTTTAGGGCTGGGACAGCCCGATTCACCCCTCCACTTT | CASSLGLGQPDSPLHF
TRBJ2-2 | TRBD2 | TRBV7-9 | NA | TGTGCCAGCAGCTTAGCTTCGACTAGCGAATCTAGCACCGGGGAGCTGTTTTTT | CASSLASTSESSTGELFF
TRBJ2-7 | TRBD1 | TRBV20-1 | NA | TGCAGTGCCATAAGGACAGGGGACGAGCAGTACTTC | CSAIRTGDEQYF
TRBJ2-7 | NA | TRBV6-2/TRBV6-3 | NA | TGTGCCAGCAGTTTTTTGGTGGGGTCCTACGAGCAGTACTTC | CASSFLVGSYEQYF
TRBJ1-2 | NA | TRBV7-9 | NA | TGTGCCAGCAGCTTATTGGTAGGCTATGGCTACACCTTC | CASSLLVGYGYTF
TRBJ1-6 | NA | TRBV11-3 | NA | TGTGCCAGCAGCTTTGAGGCGACTGTTTCACCCCTCCACTTT | CASSFEATVSPLHF
TRBJ2-7 | TRBD1 | TRBV27 | NA | TGTGCCAGCAGTAGAGCGGACAGGGGCTACGAGCAGTACTTC | CASSRADRGYEQYF
TRBJ2-3 | NA | TRBV20-1 | NA | TGCAGTGCTAGAACGGGACTCTCAGTAGATACGCAGTATTTT | CSARTGLSVDTQYF
TRBJ1-2 | NA | TRBV7-9 | NA | TGTGCCAGCAGCCGATGGGGTGGGGAAAACTATGGCTACACCTTC | CASSRWGGENYGYTF
TRBJ2-3 | TRBD2 | TRBV6-1 | NA | TGTGCCAGCAGGTCGTCGCTAGCGGGAGCCACAGATACGCAGTATTTT | CASRSSLAGATDTQYF
TRBJ2-3 | NA | TRBV7-2 | few | TGTGCCAGCAGCATATCAGTCGCAGATACGCAGTATTTT | CASSISVADTQYF
TRBJ2-3 | NA | TRBV7-9 | NA | TGTGCCAGCAGCTTAGCGGGCGGCACAGATACGCAGTATTTT | CASSLAGGTDTQYF
TRBJ2-5 | TRBD2 | TRBV5-1 | NA | TGCGCCAGCAACCCCTCCGGGACTAGCCAAGAGACCCAGTACTTC | CASNPSGTSQETQYF
TRBJ1-2 | NA | TRBV20-1 | NA | TGCAGTGCTTCAGACGGCCCAAACTATGGCTACACCTTC | CSASDGPNYGYTF
TRBJ1-1 | TRBD1 | TRBV6-5 | few | TGTGCCAGCAGTTACCCGGGACAGGCCAACACTGAAGCTTTCTTT | CASSYPGQANTEAFF
TRBJ2-5 | NA | TRBV27 | few | TGTGCCAGCAGTTTGCGCGCCTACCAAGAGACCCAGTACTTC | CASSLRAYQETQYF
TRBJ2-3 | TRBD2 | TRBV20-1 | NA | TGCAGTGCACTCCCATTAGCGGGAGATTTGGATACGCAGTATTTT | CSALPLAGDLDTQYF
TRBJ2-5 | NA | TRBV2 | NA | TGTGCCAGCACCCCCCAAATGGAGACCCAGTACTTC | CASTPQMETQYF
TRBJ2-7 | TRBD1 | TRBV10-3 | NA | TGTGCCATCAGCAGACAGGGCCAGACCTACGAGCAGTACTTC | CAISRQGQTYEQYF
TRBJ2-3 | TRBD2 | TRBV7-9 | once | TGTGCCAGCAGCACCCAGGGACTAGCGGGAGGGATTTACACAGATACGCAGTATTTT | CASSTQGLAGGIYTDTQYF
TRBJ2-2 | NA | TRBV20-1 | few | TGCAGTGCTAGACCTTCTCCGAGGAACACCGGGGAGCTGTTTTTT | CSARPSPRNTGELFF
TRBJ1-6 | TRBD1 | TRBV7-2 | few | TGTGCCAGCAGCCGGGACAGGGGTATTTCACCCCTCCACTTT | CASSRDRGISPLHF
TRBJ1-5 | TRBD1 | TRBV20-1 | once | TGCAGTGCTAGGGGGGACAGGGACCATCAGCCCCAGCATTTT | CSARGDRDHQPQHF
TRBJ2-3 | NA | TRBV6-1 | NA | TGTGCCAGCAGTGTCCCAGGAACAGATACGCAGTATTTT | CASSVPGTDTQYF
TRBJ2-7 | TRBD2 | TRBV7-8 | NA | TGTGCCAGCAGCTCGACTAGCGGGGCTAGGTTAACCTACGAGCAGTACTTC | CASSSTSGARLTYEQYF
TRBJ1-1 | TRBD1 | TRBV10-3 | few | TGTGCCACCGCACCCGGGACAGGGACTAACACTGAAGCTTTCTTT | CATAPGTGTNTEAFF
TRBJ1-1 | NA | TRBV7-2 | NA | TGTGCCAGCAGCTTCGAGACGGCAAGCACGACTGAAGCTTTCTTT | CASSFETASTTEAFF
TRBJ1-2 | NA | TRBV4-2 | NA | TGTGCCAGCAGCCAAGATTCAACCAACTATGGCTACACCTTC | CASSQDSTNYGYTF
TRBJ2-3 | NA | TRBV20-1 | NA | TGCAGTGCTAGAGATCCTGTCGGGCTCACAGATACGCAGTATTTT | CSARDPVGLTDTQYF
TRBJ2-3 | TRBD2 | TRBV20-1 | few | TGCAGTGCTAGAGATCAAGGTAGCGGGAGTCCAGATACGCAGTATTTT | CSARDQGSGSPDTQYF
TRBJ1-5 | NA | TRBV20-1 | NA | TGCAGTGCCAGGGACCATAGCAATCAGCCCCAGCATTTT | CSARDHSNQPQHF
TRBJ2-3 | TRBD2 | TRBV27 | NA | TGTGCCAGCAGTTTATTCGCACTAGCGGGTGAGGATACGCAGTATTTT | CASSLFALAGEDTQYF
TRBJ1-5 | NA | TRBV21-1 | NA | TGTGCCAGCAGCATAAGCACAGGGGATCAGCCCCAGCATTTT | CASSISTGDQPQHF
TRBJ1-6 | NA | TRBV28 | NA | TGTGCCAGCAGTGACACGATAAATTCACCCCTCCACTTT | CASSDTINSPLHF
TRBJ2-2 | TRBD2 | TRBV6-1 | medium-sized | TGTGCCAGCGTTCAGCGGGAGGGCTACACCGGGGAGCTGTTTTTT | CASVQREGYTGELFF
TRBJ2-5 | NA | TRBV5-4 | NA | TGTGCCAGCAGCTCTGGGGGCGGGGGTGGTGAGACCCAGTACTTC | CASSSGGGGGETQYF
TRBJ1-2 | NA | TRBV19 | NA | TGTGCCAGTAGTGGGGGGTTGAGCTATGGCTACACCTTC | CASSGGLSYGYTF
TRBJ2-7 | TRBD1 | TRBV7-6 | NA | TGTGCCAGCAGCCTGATCGGACAGGGGGAGCAGTACTTC | CASSLIGQGEQYF
TRBJ2-5 | NA | TRBV6-1 | NA | TGTGCCACTCGGCCAGCGCAGGGTAATGTATACCAAGAGACCCAGTACTTC | CATRPAQGNVYQETQYF
TRBJ2-3 | NA | TRBV11-3 | NA | TGTGCCAGCAGCTTAGCCGCCACAATAGATACGCAGTATTTT | CASSLAATIDTQYF
TRBJ1-5 | NA | TRBV20-1 | NA | TGCAGTGCTACCCATGCCGGGGTTAAGGGCAATCAGCCCCAGCATTTT | CSATHAGVKGNQPQHF
TRBJ1-1 | TRBD1 | TRBV20-1 | NA | TGCAGTGCAAAGGACAGGGTCCGGGGGAACACTGAAGCTTTCTTT | CSAKDRVRGNTEAFF
TRBJ2-5 | TRBD2 | TRBV7-9 | NA | TGTGCCAGCAGCTCGTATAGCGGGGAGACCCAGTACTTC | CASSSYSGETQYF
TRBJ2-7 | TRBD2 | TRBV20-1 | NA | TGCAGTGCTAGAACTTCGCTAGCGGAAGTTTCTAACTACGAGCAGTACTTC | CSARTSLAEVSNYEQYF
TRBJ2-7 | TRBD2 | TRBV20-1 | few | TGCAGTGCTAGGGCCCGACATCTAGCGGGGGGGCCTGGAGGCTACGAGCAGTACTTC | CSARARHLAGGPGGYEQYF
TRBJ2-1 | NA | TRBV11-3 | NA | TGTGCCAGCAGCTTAGCGGGAGCGTCCTACAATGAGCAGTTCTTC | CASSLAGASYNEQFF
TRBJ1-5 | NA | TRBV15 | few | TGTGCCACCCGAGTTGGAGTCCGGGGCATGACCCAGCCCCAGCATTTT | CATRVGVRGMTQPQHF